The 5 T cell receptor beta chains in this list originate from one sample, sequenced in a study of T cell repertoires in cytomegalovirus infection. A single record per CDR3 protein comes from TCRdb applying MiXCR to the reads. This table holds about 830,000 distinct CDR3 sequences, about 31% found once. Their specific antigens are unknown. The starting material was cultured CD8+ T cells from PBMCs, obtained from culture after CMV antigen stimulation. These receptors all stem from a human donor in good health (CMV status not recorded). Some clones in this sample may be carry-over from other donors' samples.

In its sample, this clonotype was seen a few times. The rearrangement joins TRBV28 to TRBJ2-3; 7 nucleotides agree with TRBD1. Losses at the gene ends were 5 bases for V and 2 bases for J; bases not matched to a gene: 16. The CDR3 consists of 18 residues. Per germline, CDR1 MDHEN and CDR2 SYDVKM. CDR3 loop: CASSPKIFRDSPTDTQYF. The CDR3, as DNA: TGTGCCAGCAGTCCCAAGATATTCCGGGACAGTCCCACAGATACGCAGTATTTT.

Note on this clonotype: A much larger clone lies a single base off, so this may be a read error. The rearrangement joins TRBV7-2 to TRBJ1-6; tentative D call: TRBD1 (5 bases). The CDR3 spans 15 residues. The germline CDR1 and CDR2 sequences are SGHTA and FQGNSA. The CDR3 nucleotides read TGTGCCAGCAGCTTAAGGGACTCCTATAATCCACCCCTCCACTTT. Translation gives CASSLRDSYNPPLHF.

The chain employs TRBV27 and TRBJ2-7, with D unclear. Germline loops: CDR1 MNHEY, CDR2 SMNVEV (reference sequence). This CDR3 comprises 15 residues. V was cut by 3 bases and J by 6 bases, with 18 bases left in between. CDR3 sequence (DNA): TGTGCCAGCAGTTTTATTTACTTTCCCTATGGCGAGCAGTACTTC. This encodes CASSFIYFPYGEQYF.

V and J are TRBV4-1 and TRBJ2-7; D may match TRBD1 or TRBD2 (5 bases each). With 4 bases removed from V and 2 bases from J, the gap between germline ends came to 15 bases. This CDR3 contains 15 residues. Germline lookup yields CDR1 MGHRA and CDR2 YSYEKL. The CDR3 coding sequence is TGCGCCAGCAGCCTCGCCAGGGACGGAGCCTACGAGCAGTACGTC. Translating it yields CASSLARDGAYEQYV.

This clonotype was counted a few times. The gene calls are TRBV4-1 and TRBJ2-5; TRBD2 aligns across 10 bases. J lost 2 bases, V lost 0 bases, and 9 bases had no gene match. The CDR3 has 18 residues. Germline V gives CDR1 MGHRA, CDR2 YSYEKL. The CDR3 protein is CASSQEWVAGGRQETQYF. CDR3 DNA sequence: TGCGCCAGCAGCCAAGAGTGGGTAGCGGGGGGAAGACAAGAGACCCAGTACTTC.